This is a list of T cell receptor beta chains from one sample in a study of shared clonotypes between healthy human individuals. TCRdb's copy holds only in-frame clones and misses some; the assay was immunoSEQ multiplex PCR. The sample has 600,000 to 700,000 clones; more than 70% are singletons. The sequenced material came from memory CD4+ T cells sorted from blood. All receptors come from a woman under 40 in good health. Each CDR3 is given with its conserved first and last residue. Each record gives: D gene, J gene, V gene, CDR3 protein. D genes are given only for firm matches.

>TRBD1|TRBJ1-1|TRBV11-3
CASSAGGGASTEAFF
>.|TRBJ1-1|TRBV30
CAWSKENGGTEAFF
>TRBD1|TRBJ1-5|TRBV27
CASSPGQSPRNQPQHF
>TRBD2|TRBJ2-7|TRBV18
CASSKGTTFGLSERQYF
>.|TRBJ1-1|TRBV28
CASSPTGRNEAFF
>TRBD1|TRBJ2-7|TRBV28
CASSSPGGGGYEQYF
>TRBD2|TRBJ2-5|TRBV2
CASSRTSGRETQYF
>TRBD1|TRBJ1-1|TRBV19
CASSKDRGRNTEAFF
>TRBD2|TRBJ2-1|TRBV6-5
CASSPNGRASNEQFF
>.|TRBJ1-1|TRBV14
CASSLRPVTEAFF
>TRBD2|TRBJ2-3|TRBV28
CASSSALGRGSTDTQYF
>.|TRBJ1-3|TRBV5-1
CASSLDGLRSSGNTIYF
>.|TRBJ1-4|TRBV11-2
CASSLGTGRQLFF
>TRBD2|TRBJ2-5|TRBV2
CASRGDQGGWETQYF
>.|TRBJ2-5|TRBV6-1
CASEAGDRETQYF
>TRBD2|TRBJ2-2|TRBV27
CASSLKGGSVGELFF
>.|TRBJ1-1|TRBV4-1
CASSRARMNTEAFF
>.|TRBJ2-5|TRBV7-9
CASSLARQKQETQYF
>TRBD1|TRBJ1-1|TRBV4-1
CASSQLGTGRTEAFF
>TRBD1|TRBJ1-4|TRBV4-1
CASSQGAGGASAEKLFF
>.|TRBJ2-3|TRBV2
CASKVWRQPTDTQYF
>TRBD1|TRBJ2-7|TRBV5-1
CASSLFGQGPYEQYF
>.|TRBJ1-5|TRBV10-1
CASSPILVSEKGDSNQPQHF
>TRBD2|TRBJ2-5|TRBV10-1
CASSEGAGAGQETQYF
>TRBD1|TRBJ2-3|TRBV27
CATHENRGWSDTQYF
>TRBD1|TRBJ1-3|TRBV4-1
CASSQEGRGLGNTIYF
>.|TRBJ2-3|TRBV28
CASSPGNTDTQYF
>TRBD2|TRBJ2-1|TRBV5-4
CASSRDSGEYNEQFF
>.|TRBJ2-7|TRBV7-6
CASSLGTYDYEQYF
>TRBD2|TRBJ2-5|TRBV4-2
CASSQGTGGWTQETQYF
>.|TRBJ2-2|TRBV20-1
CSARRGRGLFF
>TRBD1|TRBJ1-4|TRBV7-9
CASSSRQGGSNEKLFF
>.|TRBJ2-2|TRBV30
CALGGRNTGELFF
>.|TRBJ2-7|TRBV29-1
CSVARGIHEQYF
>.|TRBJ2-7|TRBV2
CASSEGQEGIYEQYF
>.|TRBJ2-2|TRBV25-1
CASSESPHATNTGELFF
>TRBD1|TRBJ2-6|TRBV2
CASPDRCLGSGANVLTF
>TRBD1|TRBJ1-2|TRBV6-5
CASSYSTGAYGYTF
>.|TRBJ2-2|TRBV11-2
CASSLGGANTGELFF
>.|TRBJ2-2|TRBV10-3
CAIGLTQGGELFF
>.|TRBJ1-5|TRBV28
CASSLISVSNQPQHF
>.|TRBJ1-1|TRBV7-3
CASSPDRMWGTEAFF
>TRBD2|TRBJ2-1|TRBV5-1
CASSFNQLAGGYNEQFF
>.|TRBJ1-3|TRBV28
CATFLAGGNTIYF
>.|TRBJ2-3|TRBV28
CASLNRHTQYF
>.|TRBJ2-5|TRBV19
CASSRNREETQYF
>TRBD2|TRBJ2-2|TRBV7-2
CASSFLAGTTATGELFF
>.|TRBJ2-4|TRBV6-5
CASSYRRRKNIQYF
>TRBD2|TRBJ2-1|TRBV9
CASSVGLAGDPYNEQFF
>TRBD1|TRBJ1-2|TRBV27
CASSSHRGGYTF
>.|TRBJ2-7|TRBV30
CAWSVLGSYEQYF
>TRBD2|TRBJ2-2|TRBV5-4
CASSLAGGITGELFF
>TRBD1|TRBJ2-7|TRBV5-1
CASSLPTGEFYEQYF
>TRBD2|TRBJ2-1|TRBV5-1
CASSLAMSGSSYNEQFF
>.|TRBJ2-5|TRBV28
CASTLVGGETQYF